This record covers a single T cell receptor (beta chain). Participants, about 18 to 100 years old, spanned 25 or so US areas. Cohort assignment relied on participant-reported clinical history. As originally analysed: From reference gene primer amplification, estimates of nucleated cell counts were derived. Only in-frame clones appear in the TCRdb table, and some are missing; sequencing was by immunoSEQ multiplex PCR. Clone size and V and J calls were adopted from that table, with D and trimming inferred from the DNA. The table has 200,000 to 300,000 clones, approximately 83% seen once; the top ten hold roughly 3.1%. The sample comes from a study of blood T cell repertoires in COVID-19. About the study: PBMCs, B-cell-depleted T cells, or T cells provided the cDNA or gDNA that made up the material.

The J segment lost 4 bases and the V segment lost 5 bases, leaving 15 bases of the junction unmatched. There are 18 residues in the CDR3. Per the germline V gene, CDR1 is SGHNT and CDR2 is YENEEA. The source is a woman aged 40 to 49 with acute COVID-19. The sequencing sample was made of PBMCs or T cells enriched from blood (not recorded which). This chain connects TRBV11-3 to TRBJ2-1, with 9 bases aligning to TRBD2. The CDR3 sequence is CASSVKPPWAGGYNEQFF. CDR3 sequence (DNA): TGTGCCAGCAGCGTCAAACCTCCCTGGGCGGGAGGGTACAATGAGCAGTTCTTC.